The present entry profiles one TCR beta chain with its context. These data come from a study of T cell changes during pregnancy in multiple sclerosis. The V segment lost 1 base and the J segment 8 bases; nucleotides outside the gene matches: 8. Germline CDR1 and CDR2: SQVTM and ANQGSEA. CDR3 length: 15 amino acids. Sequencing was performed with immunoSEQ multiplex PCR; in TCRdb, only in-frame clones are kept and a portion is missing. The sample carries about 52,000 clones, around 92% recorded once. The TCR originated in a female donor with multiple sclerosis, enrolled in a pregnancy study. The chain employs TRBV29-1 and TRBJ2-1, with 10 bases fitting TRBD1. The sequencing used CD4+ T cells from peripheral blood mononuclear cells, collected in the third trimester of pregnancy. CDR3 region: CSVEGSGQGTDEQFF. The CDR3 nucleotides are TGCAGCGTTGAAGGTTCGGGACAGGGGACAGATGAGCAGTTCTTC.